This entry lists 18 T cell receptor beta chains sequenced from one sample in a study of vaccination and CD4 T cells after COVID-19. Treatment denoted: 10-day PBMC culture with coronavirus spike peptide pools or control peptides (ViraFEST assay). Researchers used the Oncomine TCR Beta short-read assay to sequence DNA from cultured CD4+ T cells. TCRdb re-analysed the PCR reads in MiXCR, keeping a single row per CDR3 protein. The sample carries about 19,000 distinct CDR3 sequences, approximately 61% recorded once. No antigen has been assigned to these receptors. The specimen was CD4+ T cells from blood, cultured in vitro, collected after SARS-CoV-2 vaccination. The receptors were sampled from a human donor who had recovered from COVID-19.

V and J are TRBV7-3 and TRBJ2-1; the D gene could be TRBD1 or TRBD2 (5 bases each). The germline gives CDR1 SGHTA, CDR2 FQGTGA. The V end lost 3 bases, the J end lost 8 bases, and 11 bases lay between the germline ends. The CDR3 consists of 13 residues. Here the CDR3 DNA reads TGTGCCAGCAGCTTTCGGGGCAACTATGAGCAGTTCTTC. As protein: CASSFRGNYEQFF.

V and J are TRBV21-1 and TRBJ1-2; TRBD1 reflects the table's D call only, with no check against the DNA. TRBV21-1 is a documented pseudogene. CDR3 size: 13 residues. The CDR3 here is CASSKVTDYGYTF. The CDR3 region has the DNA TGTGCCAGCAGCAAGGTGACAGATTATGGCTACACCTTC.

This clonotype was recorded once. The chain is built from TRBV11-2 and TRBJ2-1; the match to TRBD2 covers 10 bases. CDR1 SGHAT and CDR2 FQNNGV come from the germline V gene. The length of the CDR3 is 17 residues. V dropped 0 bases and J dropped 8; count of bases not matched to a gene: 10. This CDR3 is CASSLDIASGSTDEQFF. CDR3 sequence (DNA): TGTGCCAGCAGCTTAGATATAGCTAGCGGGAGTACGGATGAGCAGTTCTTC.

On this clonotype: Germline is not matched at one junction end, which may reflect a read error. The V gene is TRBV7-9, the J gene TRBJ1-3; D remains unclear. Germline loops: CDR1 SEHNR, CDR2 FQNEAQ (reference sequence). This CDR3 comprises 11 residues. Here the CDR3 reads CASAAGSTIYF. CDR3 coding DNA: TGTGCCAGCGCCGCTGGAAGCACCATATATTTT.

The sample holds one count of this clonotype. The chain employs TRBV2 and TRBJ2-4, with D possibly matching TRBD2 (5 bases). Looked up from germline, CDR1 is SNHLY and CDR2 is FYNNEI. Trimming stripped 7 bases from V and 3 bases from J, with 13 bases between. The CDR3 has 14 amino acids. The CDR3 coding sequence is TGTGCCAGCAATAGAGCGGCGGGCAAAAACATTCAGTACTTC. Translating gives CASNRAAGKNIQYF.

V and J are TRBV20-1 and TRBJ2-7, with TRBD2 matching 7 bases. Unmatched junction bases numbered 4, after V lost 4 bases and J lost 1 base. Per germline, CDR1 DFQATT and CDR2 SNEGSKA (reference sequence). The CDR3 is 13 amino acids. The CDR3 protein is CSAKRGASYEQYF. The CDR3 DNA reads TGCAGTGCTAAGCGGGGAGCGTCCTACGAGCAGTACTTC.

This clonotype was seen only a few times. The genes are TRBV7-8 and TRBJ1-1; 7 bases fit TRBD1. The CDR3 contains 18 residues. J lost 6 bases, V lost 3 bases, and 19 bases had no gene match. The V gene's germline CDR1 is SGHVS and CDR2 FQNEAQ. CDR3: CASSLDSTGTVDGAEAFF. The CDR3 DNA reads TGTGCCAGCAGCTTGGACTCTACCGGGACAGTAGACGGAGCTGAAGCTTTCTTT.

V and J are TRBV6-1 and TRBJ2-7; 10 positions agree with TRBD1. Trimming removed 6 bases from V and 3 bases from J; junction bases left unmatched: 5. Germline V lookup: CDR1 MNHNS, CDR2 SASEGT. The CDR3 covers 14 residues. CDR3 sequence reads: CASRGTGAGYEQYF. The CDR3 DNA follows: TGTGCCAGCAGGGGGACAGGGGCTGGCTACGAGCAGTACTTC.

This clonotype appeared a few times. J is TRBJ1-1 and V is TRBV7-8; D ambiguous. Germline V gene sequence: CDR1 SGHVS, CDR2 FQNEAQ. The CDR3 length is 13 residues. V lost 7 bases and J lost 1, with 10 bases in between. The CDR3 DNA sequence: TGTGCCAGCATGCAGTTTGAGAACACTGAAGCTTTCTTT. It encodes CASMQFENTEAFF.

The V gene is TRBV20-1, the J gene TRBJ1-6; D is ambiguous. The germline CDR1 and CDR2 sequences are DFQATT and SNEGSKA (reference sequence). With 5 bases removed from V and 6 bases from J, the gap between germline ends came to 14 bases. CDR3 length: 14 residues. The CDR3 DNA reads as TGCAGTGCTCCAGACTTCGGGTTTAATTCACCCCTCCACTTT. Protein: CSAPDFGFNSPLHF.

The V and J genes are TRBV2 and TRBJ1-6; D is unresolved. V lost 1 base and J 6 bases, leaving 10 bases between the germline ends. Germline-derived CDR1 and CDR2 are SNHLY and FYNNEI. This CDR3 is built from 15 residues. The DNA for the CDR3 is TGTGCCAGCAGTGAAGTAAGGGCGAGTAATTCACCCCTCCACTTT. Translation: CASSEVRASNSPLHF.

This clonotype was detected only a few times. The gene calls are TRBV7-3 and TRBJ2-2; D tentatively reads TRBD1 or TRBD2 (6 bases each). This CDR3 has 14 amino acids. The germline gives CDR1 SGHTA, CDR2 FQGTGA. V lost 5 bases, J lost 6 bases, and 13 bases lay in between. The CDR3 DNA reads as TGTGCCAGCAGCCCGAGGGGGGAACCCGGGGAGCTGTTTTTT. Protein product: CASSPRGEPGELFF.

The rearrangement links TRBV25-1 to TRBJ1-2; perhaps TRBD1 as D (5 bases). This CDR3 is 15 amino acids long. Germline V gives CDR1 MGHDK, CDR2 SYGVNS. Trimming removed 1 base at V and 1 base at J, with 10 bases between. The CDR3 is CASSESTGYNYGYTF. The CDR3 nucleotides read TGTGCCAGCAGTGAATCCACAGGCTATAACTATGGCTACACCTTC.

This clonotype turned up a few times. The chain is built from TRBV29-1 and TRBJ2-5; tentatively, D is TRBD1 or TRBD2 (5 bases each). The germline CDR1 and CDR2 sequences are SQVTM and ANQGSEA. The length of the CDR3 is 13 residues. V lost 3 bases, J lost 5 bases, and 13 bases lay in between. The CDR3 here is CSVDRELSETQYF. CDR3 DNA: TGCAGCGTTGACAGGGAGCTGTCGGAGACCCAGTACTTC.

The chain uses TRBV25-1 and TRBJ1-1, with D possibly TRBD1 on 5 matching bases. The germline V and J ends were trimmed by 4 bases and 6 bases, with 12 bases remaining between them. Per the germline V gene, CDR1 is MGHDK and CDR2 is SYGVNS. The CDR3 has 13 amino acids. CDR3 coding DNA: TGTGCCAGCAGTGTTACAGGTACCCCTGAAGCTTTCTTT. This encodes CASSVTGTPEAFF.

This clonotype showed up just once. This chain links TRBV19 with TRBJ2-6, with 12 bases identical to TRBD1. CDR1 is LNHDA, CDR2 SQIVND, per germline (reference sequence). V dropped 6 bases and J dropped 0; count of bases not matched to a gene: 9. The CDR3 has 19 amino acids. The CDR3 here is CASRGTGTGGSSGANVLTF. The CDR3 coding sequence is TGTGCCAGTAGGGGGACCGGGACAGGGGGCTCCTCTGGGGCCAACGTCCTGACTTTC.

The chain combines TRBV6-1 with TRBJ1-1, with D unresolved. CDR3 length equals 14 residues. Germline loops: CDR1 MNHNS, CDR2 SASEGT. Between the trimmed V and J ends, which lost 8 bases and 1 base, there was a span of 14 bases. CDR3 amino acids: CASQMDAGNTEAFF. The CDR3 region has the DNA TGTGCCAGCCAGATGGACGCTGGGAACACTGAAGCTTTCTTT.

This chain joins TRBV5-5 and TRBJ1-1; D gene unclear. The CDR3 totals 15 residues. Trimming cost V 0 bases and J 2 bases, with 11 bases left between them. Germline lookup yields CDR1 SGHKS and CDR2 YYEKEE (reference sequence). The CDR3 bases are TGTGCCAGCAGCTTGGCCGCAGGCATAAACACTGAAGCTTTCTTT. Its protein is CASSLAAGINTEAFF.